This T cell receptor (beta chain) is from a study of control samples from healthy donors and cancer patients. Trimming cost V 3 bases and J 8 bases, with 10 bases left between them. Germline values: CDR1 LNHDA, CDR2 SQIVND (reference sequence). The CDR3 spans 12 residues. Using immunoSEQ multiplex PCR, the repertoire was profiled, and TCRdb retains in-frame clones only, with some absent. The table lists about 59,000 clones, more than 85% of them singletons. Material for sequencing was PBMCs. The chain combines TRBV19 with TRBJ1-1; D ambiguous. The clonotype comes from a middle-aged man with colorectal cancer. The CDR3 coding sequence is TGTGCCAGTAGTATCCCGACTTTCGAAGCTTTCTTT. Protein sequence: CASSIPTFEAFF.